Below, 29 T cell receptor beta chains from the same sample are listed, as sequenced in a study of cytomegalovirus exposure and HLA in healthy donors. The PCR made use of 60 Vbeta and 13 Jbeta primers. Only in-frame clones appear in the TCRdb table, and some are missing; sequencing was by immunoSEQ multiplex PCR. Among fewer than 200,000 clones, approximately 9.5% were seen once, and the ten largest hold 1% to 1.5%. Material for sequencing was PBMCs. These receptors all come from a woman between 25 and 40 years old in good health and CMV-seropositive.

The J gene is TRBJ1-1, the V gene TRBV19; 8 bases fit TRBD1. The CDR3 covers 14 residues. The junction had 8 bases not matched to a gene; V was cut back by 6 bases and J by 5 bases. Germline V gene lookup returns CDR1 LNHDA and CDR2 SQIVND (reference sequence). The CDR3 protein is CASSLGQGWTEAFF. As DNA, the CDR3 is TGTGCCAGTAGCCTAGGACAGGGATGGACTGAAGCTTTCTTT.

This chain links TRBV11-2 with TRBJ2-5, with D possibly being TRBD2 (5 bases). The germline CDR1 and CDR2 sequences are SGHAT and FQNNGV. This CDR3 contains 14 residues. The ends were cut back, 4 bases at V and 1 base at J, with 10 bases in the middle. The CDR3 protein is CASSSNAGQETQYF. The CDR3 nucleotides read TGTGCCAGCAGCTCCAACGCGGGCCAAGAGACCCAGTACTTC.

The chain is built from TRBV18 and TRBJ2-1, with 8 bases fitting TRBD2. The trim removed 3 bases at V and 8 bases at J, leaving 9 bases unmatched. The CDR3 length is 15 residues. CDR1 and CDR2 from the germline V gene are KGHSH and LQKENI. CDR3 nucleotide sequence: TGTGCCAGCTCACCTAGGGGACTAGTGAGGGATGAGCAGTTCTTC. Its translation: CASSPRGLVRDEQFF.

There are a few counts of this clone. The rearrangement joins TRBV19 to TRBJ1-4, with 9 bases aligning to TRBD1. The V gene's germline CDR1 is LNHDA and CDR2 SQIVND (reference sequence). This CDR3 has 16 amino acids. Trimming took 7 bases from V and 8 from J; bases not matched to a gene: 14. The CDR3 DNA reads TGTGCCAGTACCTCGGGACAGGGCTGGAGAGGGGAAAAACTGTTTTTT. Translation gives CASTSGQGWRGEKLFF.

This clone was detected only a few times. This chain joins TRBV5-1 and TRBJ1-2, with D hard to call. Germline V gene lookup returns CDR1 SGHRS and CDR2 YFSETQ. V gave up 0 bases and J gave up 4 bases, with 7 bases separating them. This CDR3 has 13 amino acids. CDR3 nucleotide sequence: TGCGCCAGCAGCTTGGACAATGGCTATGGCTACACCTTC. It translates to CASSLDNGYGYTF.

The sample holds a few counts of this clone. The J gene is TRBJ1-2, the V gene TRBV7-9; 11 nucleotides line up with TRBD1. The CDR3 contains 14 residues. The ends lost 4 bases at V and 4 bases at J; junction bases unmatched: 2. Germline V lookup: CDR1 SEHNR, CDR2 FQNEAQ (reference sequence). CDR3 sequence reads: CASSSGTGGYGYTF. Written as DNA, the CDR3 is TGTGCCAGCAGCTCCGGGACAGGGGGCTATGGCTACACCTTC.

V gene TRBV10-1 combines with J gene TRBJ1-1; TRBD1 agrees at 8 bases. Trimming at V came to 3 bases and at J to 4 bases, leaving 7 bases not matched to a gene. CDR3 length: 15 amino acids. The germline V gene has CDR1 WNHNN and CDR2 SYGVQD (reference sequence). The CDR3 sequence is CASSDPGQGATEAFF. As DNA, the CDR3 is TGCGCCAGCAGTGACCCCGGACAGGGAGCCACTGAAGCTTTCTTT.

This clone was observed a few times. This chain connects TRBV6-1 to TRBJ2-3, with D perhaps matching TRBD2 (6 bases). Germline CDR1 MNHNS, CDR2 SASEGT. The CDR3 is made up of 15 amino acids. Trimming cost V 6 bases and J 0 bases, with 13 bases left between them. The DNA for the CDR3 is TGTGCCAGCAGCCCCTCGGCGGGAAGCACAGATACGCAGTATTTT. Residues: CASSPSAGSTDTQYF.

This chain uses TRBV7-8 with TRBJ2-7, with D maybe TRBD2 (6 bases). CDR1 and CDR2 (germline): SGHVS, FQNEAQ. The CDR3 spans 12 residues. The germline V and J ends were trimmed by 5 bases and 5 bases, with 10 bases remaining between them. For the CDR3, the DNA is TGTGCCAGCAGCCAGACTAGACACGAGCAGTACTTC. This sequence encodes CASSQTRHEQYF.

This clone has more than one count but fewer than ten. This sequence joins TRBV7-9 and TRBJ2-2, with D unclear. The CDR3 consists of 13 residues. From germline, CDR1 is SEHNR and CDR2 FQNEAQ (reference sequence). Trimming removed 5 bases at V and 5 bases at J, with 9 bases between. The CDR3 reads CASSPQLTGELFF. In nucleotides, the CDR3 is TGTGCCAGCAGCCCCCAGTTGACCGGGGAGCTGTTTTTT.

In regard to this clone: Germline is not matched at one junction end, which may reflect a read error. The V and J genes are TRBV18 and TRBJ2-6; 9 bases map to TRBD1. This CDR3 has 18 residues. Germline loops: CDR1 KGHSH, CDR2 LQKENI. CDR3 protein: CASSPPGQGLSGANVPTF. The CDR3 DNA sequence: TGTGCCAGCTCACCACCGGGACAGGGACTCTCTGGGGCCAACGTCCCGACTTTC.

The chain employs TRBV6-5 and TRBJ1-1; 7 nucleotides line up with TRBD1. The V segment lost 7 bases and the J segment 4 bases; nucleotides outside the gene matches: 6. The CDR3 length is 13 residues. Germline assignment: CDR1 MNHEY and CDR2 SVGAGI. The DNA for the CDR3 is TGTGCCAGCAACCAACAGGGGTCCACTGAAGCTTTCTTT. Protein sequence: CASNQQGSTEAFF.

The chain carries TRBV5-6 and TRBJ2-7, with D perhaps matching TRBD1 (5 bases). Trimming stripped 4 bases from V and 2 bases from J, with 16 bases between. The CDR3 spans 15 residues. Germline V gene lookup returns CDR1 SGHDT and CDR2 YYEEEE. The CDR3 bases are TGTGCCAGCAGCCCCCCTGGTCCCAGGGCCTACGAGCAGTACTTC. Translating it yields CASSPPGPRAYEQYF.

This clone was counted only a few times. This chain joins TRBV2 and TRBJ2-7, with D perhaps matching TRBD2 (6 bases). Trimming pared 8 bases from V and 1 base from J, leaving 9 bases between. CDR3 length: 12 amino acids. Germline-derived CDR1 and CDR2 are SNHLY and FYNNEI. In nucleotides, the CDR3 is TGTGCCAGCGGTAGCGGTTCCTACGAGCAGTACTTC. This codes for CASGSGSYEQYF. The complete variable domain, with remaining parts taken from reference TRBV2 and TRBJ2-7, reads EPEVTQTPSHQVTQMGQEVILRCVPISNHLYFYWYRQILGQKVEFLVSFYNNEISEKSEIFDDQFSVERPDGSNFTLKIRSTKLEDSAMYFCASGSGSYEQYFGPGTRLTVT.

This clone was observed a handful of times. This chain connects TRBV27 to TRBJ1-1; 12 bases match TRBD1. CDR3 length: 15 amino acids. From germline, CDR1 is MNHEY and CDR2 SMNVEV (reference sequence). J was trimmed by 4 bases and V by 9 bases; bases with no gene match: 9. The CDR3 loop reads CASGTGGGWVTEAFF. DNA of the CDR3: TGTGCCAGTGGGACAGGGGGCGGGTGGGTCACTGAAGCTTTCTTT.

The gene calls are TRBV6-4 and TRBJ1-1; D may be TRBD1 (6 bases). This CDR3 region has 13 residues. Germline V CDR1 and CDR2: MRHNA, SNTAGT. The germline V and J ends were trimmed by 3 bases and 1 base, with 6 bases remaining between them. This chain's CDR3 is CASSEGANTEAFF. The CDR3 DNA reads TGTGCCAGCAGTGAGGGGGCGAACACTGAAGCTTTCTTT.

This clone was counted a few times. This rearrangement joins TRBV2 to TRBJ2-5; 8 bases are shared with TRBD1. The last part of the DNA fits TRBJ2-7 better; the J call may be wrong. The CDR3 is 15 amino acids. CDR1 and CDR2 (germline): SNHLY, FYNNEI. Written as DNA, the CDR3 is TGTGCCAGCAGTGACACCGGGACAGGAAACTACGAGCAGTACTTC. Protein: CASSDTGTGNYEQYF.

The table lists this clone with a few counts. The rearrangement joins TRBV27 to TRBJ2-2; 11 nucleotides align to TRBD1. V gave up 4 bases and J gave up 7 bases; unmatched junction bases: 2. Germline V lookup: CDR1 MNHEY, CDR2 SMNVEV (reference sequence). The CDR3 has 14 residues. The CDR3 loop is CASSWTGGHGELFF. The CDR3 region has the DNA TGTGCCAGCAGTTGGACAGGGGGCCACGGGGAGCTGTTTTTT.

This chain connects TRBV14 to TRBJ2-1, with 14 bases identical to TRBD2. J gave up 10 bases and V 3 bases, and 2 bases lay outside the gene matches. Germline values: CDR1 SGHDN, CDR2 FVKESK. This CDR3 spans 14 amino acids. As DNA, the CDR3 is TGTGCCAGCAGCCAGGGACTAGCGGGAGACGAGCAGTTCTTC. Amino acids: CASSQGLAGDEQFF.

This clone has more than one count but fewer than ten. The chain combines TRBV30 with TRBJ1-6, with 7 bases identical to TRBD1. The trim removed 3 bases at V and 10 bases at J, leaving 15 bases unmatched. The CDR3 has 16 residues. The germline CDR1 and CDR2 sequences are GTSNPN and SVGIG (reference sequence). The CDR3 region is CAWRGGPGQKASPLHF. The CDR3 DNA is TGTGCCTGGAGGGGAGGCCCGGGACAGAAAGCGTCACCCCTCCACTTT.

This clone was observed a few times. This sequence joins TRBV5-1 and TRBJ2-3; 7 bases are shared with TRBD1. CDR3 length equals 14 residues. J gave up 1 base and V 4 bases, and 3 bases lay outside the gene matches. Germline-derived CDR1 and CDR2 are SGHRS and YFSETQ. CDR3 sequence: CASSPGTGTDTQYF. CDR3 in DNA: TGCGCCAGCAGCCCGGGGACAGGCACAGATACGCAGTATTTT.

The CDR3 sequence is CAISGTSGKNEQFF. The CDR3 bases are TGTGCCATCAGTGGTACTAGCGGGAAGAATGAGCAGTTCTTC. The chain combines TRBV10-3 with TRBJ2-1; 10 bases agree with TRBD2. The CDR3 runs to 14 residues. The germline CDR1 and CDR2 sequences are ENHRY and SYGVKD. J was trimmed by 7 bases and V by 4 bases; bases with no gene match: 4.

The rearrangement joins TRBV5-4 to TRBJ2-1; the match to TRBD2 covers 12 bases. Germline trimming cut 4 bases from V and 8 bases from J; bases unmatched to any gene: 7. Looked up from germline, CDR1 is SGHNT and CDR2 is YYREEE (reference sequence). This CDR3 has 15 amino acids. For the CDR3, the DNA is TGTGCCAGCAGCGCCGGGACTAGCGGGCTCGATGAGCAGTTCTTC. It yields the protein CASSAGTSGLDEQFF.

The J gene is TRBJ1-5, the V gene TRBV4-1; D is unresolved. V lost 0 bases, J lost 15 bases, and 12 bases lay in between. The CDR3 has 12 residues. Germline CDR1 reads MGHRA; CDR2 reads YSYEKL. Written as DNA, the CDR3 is TGCGCCAGCAGCCAAGATTATGACGGGTGGCATTTT. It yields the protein CASSQDYDGWHF.

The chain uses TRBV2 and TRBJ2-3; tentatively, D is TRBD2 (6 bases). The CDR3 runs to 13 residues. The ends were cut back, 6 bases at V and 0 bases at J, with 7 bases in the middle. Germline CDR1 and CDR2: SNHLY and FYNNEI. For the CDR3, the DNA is TGTGCCAGCAGGGGGACTAGCACAGATACGCAGTATTTT. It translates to CASRGTSTDTQYF.

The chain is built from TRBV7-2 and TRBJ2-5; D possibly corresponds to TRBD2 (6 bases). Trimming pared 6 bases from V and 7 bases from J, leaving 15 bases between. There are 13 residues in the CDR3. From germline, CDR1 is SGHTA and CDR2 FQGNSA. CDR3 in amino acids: CASREGPPGTQYF. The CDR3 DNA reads TGTGCCAGCAGGGAGGGCCCCCCTGGGACCCAGTACTTC.

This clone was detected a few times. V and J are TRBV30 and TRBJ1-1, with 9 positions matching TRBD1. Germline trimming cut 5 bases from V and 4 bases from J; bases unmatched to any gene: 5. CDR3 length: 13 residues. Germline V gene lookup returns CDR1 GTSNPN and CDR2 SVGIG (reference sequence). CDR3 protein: CAWEGQGPTEAFF. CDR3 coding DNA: TGTGCCTGGGAGGGACAGGGCCCCACTGAAGCTTTCTTT.

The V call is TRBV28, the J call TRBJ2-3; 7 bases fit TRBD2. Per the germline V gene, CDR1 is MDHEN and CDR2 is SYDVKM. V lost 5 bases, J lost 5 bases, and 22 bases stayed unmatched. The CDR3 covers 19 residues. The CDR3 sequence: CASSPPYISSGPGGDTQYF. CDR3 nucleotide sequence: TGTGCCAGCAGTCCGCCTTATATATCTAGCGGACCCGGGGGAGATACGCAGTATTTT.

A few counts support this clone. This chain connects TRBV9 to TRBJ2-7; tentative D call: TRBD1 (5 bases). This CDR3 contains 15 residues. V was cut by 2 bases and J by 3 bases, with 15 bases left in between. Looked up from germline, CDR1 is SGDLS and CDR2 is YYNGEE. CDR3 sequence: CASSVDSHLGYEQYF. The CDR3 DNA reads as TGTGCCAGCAGCGTTGACAGTCACCTTGGCTACGAGCAGTACTTC.